This paragraph reports one T cell receptor (beta chain). Its antigen has not been determined. There are no base qualities to consult, and no much larger clone falls within one base. The sample comes from a study of CD8+ T cells in alopecia areata (dated by TCRdb to between 2017 and 2018). Background for the entire study: The treated patients, all with moderate-to-severe alopecia areata, were enrolled in an open-label pilot trial of oral tofacitinib given at 5 to 10 mg twice daily. Scalp tissue and sorted CD4+ and CD8+ peripheral blood T cells from patchy and totalis/universalis alopecia areata patients and from healthy controls were covered by human TCRbeta sequencing. The study used high-throughput TCRbeta sequencing to examine T cell clonal expansion in alopecia areata, in both the C3H/HeJ mouse model and human patients. Patients received tofacitinib for 6 to 18 months and were then followed off drug for 6 months to check for delayed response and recurrence. Amplification of TCRbeta CDR3 regions was done by immunoSEQ multiplex PCR using 35 Vbeta forward primers and 13 Jbeta reverse primers. Tofacitinib-treated patients had biopsies at baseline and at 4 and 24 weeks of treatment, with a later scalp biopsy in several patients. Disease severity in treated patients was measured with the SALT score, which quantifies the percentage of affected scalp surface area. RNA came from the PAXgene miRNA kit for fixed scalp, the miRNeasy kit for PBMCs, and the RNeasy kit for mouse skin. Scalp clonality was compared across normal scalp (n=4), patchy alopecia areata scalp (n=8), and alopecia totalis/universalis scalp (n=8).

V lost 0 bases and J lost 6 bases, and the count of bases not matched to a germline gene is 10. Taken from cysteine to phenylalanine, the CDR3 has 17 residues. The sequence is cut down to CDR3 DNA, 51 bases in frame from base 1. CDR1 and CDR2, per the germline V gene, are LGHNA and YSLEER. On the study overall, not on this receptor specifically: Higher clonality and more expanded CD8+ clones were observed in lesional scalp than in normal scalp, particularly in alopecia totalis/universalis, a finding suggestive of antigenic drive. Because the treated cohort was small and had just a single nonresponder, larger studies are needed to establish links between baseline CD8+ expansion and response. Many expanded lesional clones persisted in scalp and blood during tofacitinib treatment, which may partly explain relapse after stopping treatment. Compared with mice, TCR sequences shared between patients were less clear, possibly partly because of HLA diversity across the patient population. Resident alphabeta T cells in normal human skin are also sequenced, complicating scalp TCR repertoire analysis, unlike mouse skin dominated by gammadelta T cells. Scalp clonality and the number of expanded CD8+ clones among the top 100 scalp clones were significantly decreased by tofacitinib.

What the time point label conveys for this sample: about four weeks on oral tofacitinib. The sample's treatment or condition, from its label and the paper: oral pan-JAK inhibitor, 5-10 mg twice daily. From alopecia areata patients, peripheral blood was collected along with lesional scalp punch biopsies. PBMCs were separated by density centrifugation and stained for CD3, CD4 and CD8, after which CD4+ and CD8+ T cells were sorted on a FACSAria. Libraries were built with the immunoSEQ multiplex PCR assay. For TCR sequencing, RNA was extracted from every sample and reverse transcribed into cDNA to serve as template. SuperScript III was used for first-strand cDNA synthesis, primed with a 2:1 mix of oligo-dT and random hexamers. A synthetic immune receptor repertoire was used to gauge amplification bias, and whatever bias remained was removed computationally. The authors' analysis ran thus. Raw reads were preprocessed to remove errors, and CDR3 was defined by IMGT conventions from the conserved cysteine to phenylalanine. To get clonality, Shannon entropy was normalized by log2 of the number of productive unique TCRs and the result was subtracted from 1. Scalp TCRbeta sequences were cross-referenced with sorted blood CD4 and CD8 repertoires so that the CD4 or CD8 identity of scalp clones could be inferred. Drawn from immuneACCESS, this table holds only the in-frame rearrangements with V and J called that TCRdb kept. Clones are partly lost; checked studies trace under half to an unresolved V gene and leave the rest unexplained. Clone size and the V and J calls come from that table; the DNA yielded D and trimming. The sample table holds 200,000 to 250,000 clones, of which around three fifths were seen once. The top ten hold around 4.3% of the sample.

This specimen consisted of CD4+ T cells sorted from blood, obtained at week 4, from a patient treated with tofacitinib. The sequence came from a human donor with alopecia areata. Recombination connected TRBV4-3 to TRBJ2-3; TRBD2 fits 9 bases in the junction. The bases read TGCGCCAGCAGCCAAGATGGGAATAGCGGGGGATGGGATACGCAGTATTTT. Its protein reads: CASSQDGNSGGWDTQYF.